Each of the 9 T cell receptor beta chains below was sequenced from the same sample in a study of control samples from healthy donors and cancer patients. TCRdb's table, derived via immunoSEQ multiplex PCR, lists solely in-frame clones and lacks some. The table has some 150,000 clones, 90% to 95% seen once. Sequencing used PBMCs. These TCRs come from a man in his sixties with colorectal cancer.

This clone has only one observation. The chain carries TRBV5-1 and TRBJ2-7; D unresolved. Trimming pared 3 bases from V and 3 bases from J, leaving 7 bases between. CDR3 size: 12 residues. The germline V gene encodes CDR1 SGHRS and CDR2 YFSETQ. This CDR3 reads CASSSEDYEQYF. In DNA, the CDR3 is TGCGCCAGCAGCTCAGAGGACTACGAGCAGTACTTC.

The chain carries TRBV5-4 and TRBJ1-1, with D tentatively TRBD1 (6 bases). CDR1 SGHNT and CDR2 YYREEE come from the germline V gene (reference sequence). CDR3 length: 15 residues. Trimming took off 6 bases at V and 1 base at J, with 16 bases between the two ends. The CDR3 sequence: CASTPGASRNTEAFF. Here the CDR3 DNA reads TGTGCCAGCACCCCGGGGGCAAGTAGGAACACTGAAGCTTTCTTT.

The chain joins TRBV11-2 to TRBJ2-2; D is undetermined. V was cut by 4 bases and J by 0 bases, with 6 bases left in between. CDR3 length: 14 residues. Germline V gene data show CDR1 as SGHAT and CDR2 as FQNNGV. The CDR3 loop is CASSYTANTGELFF. As DNA, the CDR3 is TGTGCCAGCAGCTATACAGCGAACACCGGGGAGCTGTTTTTT.

This clone was seen a few times. The chain uses TRBV4-1 and TRBJ1-5; possible D gene TRBD1, 6 bases. This CDR3 has 18 amino acids. Germline V gene lookup returns CDR1 MGHRA and CDR2 YSYEKL. Trimming left V 4 bases short and J 5 bases short, with 24 bases between. Here the CDR3 reads CASSPRWVPAQGYQPQHF. CDR3 nucleotide sequence: TGCGCCAGCAGCCCCAGATGGGTTCCGGCACAGGGTTATCAGCCCCAGCATTTT.

This chain links TRBV5-1 with TRBJ1-4; no firm D call. Germline loops: CDR1 SGHRS, CDR2 YFSETQ. Trimming pared 0 bases from V and 6 bases from J, leaving 12 bases between. The CDR3 has 15 residues. The CDR3 sequence is CASSLAETRYEKLFF. CDR3 nucleotide sequence: TGCGCCAGCAGCTTGGCAGAAACGCGTTATGAAAAACTGTTTTTT.

The chain combines TRBV7-9 with TRBJ1-1; tentatively, D is TRBD1 (5 bases). CDR3 length equals 14 residues. Deletions cut 5 bases from V and 1 base from J, with 11 bases between. Germline CDR1 is SEHNR and CDR2 is FQNEAQ (reference sequence). In nucleotides, the CDR3 is TGTGCCAGCAGCACCCAGGGCCCGAACACTGAAGCTTTCTTT. Residues: CASSTQGPNTEAFF.

This chain connects TRBV15 to TRBJ2-3; tentative D call: TRBD2 (7 bases). Trimming shortened V by 4 bases and J by 4 bases, and 9 bases separated the two germline ends. The CDR3 extends over 13 amino acids. Germline loops: CDR1 LNHNV, CDR2 YYDKDF (reference sequence). The CDR3: CATSMRGPDTQYF. The DNA of the CDR3 is TGTGCCACCAGCATGCGGGGGCCAGATACGCAGTATTTT.

J is TRBJ1-5 and V is TRBV12-3 or TRBV12-4; tentative D call: TRBD1 (6 bases). Deletions cut 4 bases from V and 3 bases from J, with 7 bases between. This CDR3 contains 13 residues. CDR3 sequence (DNA): TGTGCCAGCAGTTGGGGGCCCAATCAGCCCCAGCATTTT. Protein product: CASSWGPNQPQHF.

V is TRBV4-3 and J is TRBJ2-3, with 9 nucleotides matching TRBD2. Germline CDR1 LGHNA, CDR2 YSLEER. The CDR3 covers 15 residues. V lost 2 bases, J lost 4 bases, and 4 bases stayed unmatched. The CDR3 is CASSQLRGGSDTQYF. The DNA of the CDR3 is TGCGCCAGCAGCCAACTGCGGGGGGGTTCAGATACGCAGTATTTT.